Listed here is a single TCR beta chain. This clonotype occurred many times. The antigen it recognizes is unknown. There are no base qualities to consult, and no much larger clone falls within one base. The CDR3 measures 18 amino acids from cysteine to phenylalanine. The sequence is cut down to CDR3 DNA, 54 bases in frame from base 1. CDR1 and CDR2 were assigned from the germline V gene as MNHEY and SVGAGI. V has 0 bases trimmed and J has 6 bases trimmed; junction bases matching no gene number 16. The TCR beta CDR3 regions were amplified from RNA transcripts. For the first round of RT-PCR on the TCR CDR3, the HTBI primer set was used together with the Qiagen OneStep RT-PCR kit. A second multiplex PCR round built the libraries, followed by size selection and purification. Paired-end sequencing of the libraries was performed with 100 bp reads on an Illumina HiSeq2000. Per the source publication's procedure: Raw data were processed with SOAPnuke, discarding reads with adapters, uncalled bases, mean Phred below 15, or no exact constant-primer or identifier match. High-quality paired reads were merged with COPE v1.2.5, and unique nucleotide sequences were defined as clonotypes. Clonotypes were aligned to IMGT TRBV, TRBD and TRBJ reference segments using MiTCR v1.1. Analysis was restricted to V-J combinations with a frequency above 0.0001, which covered roughly 99% of repertoires. A TCS score was defined as the ratio of F50 (clonal expansion) to E x V (chaos), with BLOSUM62-based TCRdist applied between CDR3 peptides within each V-J. Welch's t-statistics and random forest reduced just over 500 V-J features to 13, which were used in a naive Bayes classifier (R e1071). TCRdb cleaned the public reads at Q25 with fastp, built clones with MiXCR and kept in-frame beta chains. Identical CDR3 proteins give one entry, which carries the most common genes and DNA. The V and J calls, along with clone size, are taken from TCRdb and not from the paper's own processing. The sample yields a few hundred thousand distinct CDR3 sequences; around 21% were counted once. The ten most abundant clones make up about a quarter of the sample.

Stable Graves' hyperthyroidism was defined as no progression to ophthalmopathy during 18 months of follow-up. Hyperthyroidism patients were aged 18 to 65 years and newly diagnosed, with disease duration of less than 2 months. Patients with uncontrolled infections, other autoimmune diseases, pregnancy or lactation were excluded. Clinical symptoms, serum thyroxine and TRAb, thyroid ultrasound, and orbital computed tomography formed the basis for the diagnoses. Ficoll-Paque density gradient centrifugation was used to isolate PBMCs from 8 to 10 ml of fresh peripheral blood. Total RNA was extracted with Trizol reagent, and quality was checked on an Agilent 2100 Bioanalyzer. These data are taken from a study of T cells in Graves' hyperthyroidism and ophthalmopathy (dated by TCRdb to about 2019). Background for the entire study: Peripheral blood samples were taken at initial diagnosis, before any treatment was given. A discovery cohort of 95 to 100 patients, about 40 with Graves' ophthalmopathy and more than 55 with stable Graves' hyperthyroidism, was used to find distinguishing TCR V-J signatures. An independent validation cohort of 18 to 20 hyperthyroidism patients and 17 patients who later progressed to ophthalmopathy tested prospective prediction of ophthalmopathy. For training and testing, the 100 or so patients in the discovery cohort were randomly divided in a 7:3 ratio. Thyroid tissue and blood T-cell repertoires from over 5 Graves' hyperthyroidism patients were also compared in the study. Following sampling, methimazole starting at 30 mg daily was given to hyperthyroidism patients, and high-dose intravenous methylprednisolone was given to ophthalmopathy patients. The paper reports TCR Vbeta CDR3 sequencing of some 140 peripheral blood samples: under 45 ophthalmopathy, roughly 74 hyperthyroidism and approximately 17 progressor patients.

Study-wide findings and limitations: Most expanded thyroid clonotypes (frequency above 0.001) were also detected in blood, a finding suggesting that blood repertoires may reflect thyroid immune responses. Ophthalmopathy was separated from stable hyperthyroidism by a 13 V-J signature model, with just over 85% sensitivity and roughly 81% specificity obtained in cross-validation and 80%/75% obtained in testing. During validation, the model predicted progression to ophthalmopathy a median of roughly six months ahead of onset, with 60% to 71% sensitivity and roughly 72% specificity. Sample size was not statistically predetermined, and investigators were not blinded to group allocation.

The specimen sequenced was blood. The chain uses TRBV6-5 and TRBJ2-5; 7 bases in the junction line up with TRBD1. This TCR came from a man aged 18 to 29 with Graves' hyperthyroidism. The nucleotide sequence reads as follows: TGTGCCAGCAGTTACTCCCTCATAGGTTCGGGACAGCAAAAGACCCAGTACTTC. The translation is CASSYSLIGSGQQKTQYF.